This is a list of T cell receptor beta chains from one sample in a study of long-term antiretroviral therapy in people with HIV. Produced via immunoSEQ multiplex PCR; TCRdb's table is partial and in-frame only. Of 13,000 to 15,000 clones in the sample, over 70% are singletons; the top ten hold approximately 19%. The source material was unsorted PBMCs, sampled 1.3 years before starting antiretroviral therapy. The receptors were gathered from a middle-aged man with HIV. Each CDR3 is given with its conserved first and last residue. Each record gives: V gene, D gene, clone size, J gene, CDR3 protein, CDR3 DNA. D genes are given only for firm matches. Clone size is not always given. Where it is, it says once, few, many or a class for expanded clones.

>TRBV9|.|.|TRBJ2-2
CASSVGGLGTGELFF
TGTGCCAGCAGCGTCGGGGGCCTTGGGACCGGGGAGCTGTTTTTT
>TRBV18|.|.|TRBJ2-7
CASSPGGGTSSYEQYF
TGTGCCAGCTCCCCCGGAGGGGGTACAAGCTCCTACGAGCAGTACTTC
>TRBV14|.|few|TRBJ1-2
CASSQEINYGYTF
TGTGCCAGCAGCCAGGAAATCAACTATGGCTACACCTTC
>TRBV5-4|.|.|TRBJ1-5
CASSLDGVQPQHF
TGTGCCAGCAGCTTGGACGGGGTCCAGCCCCAGCATTTT
>TRBV4-1|.|.|TRBJ1-1
CASSRTNTEAFF
TGCGCCAGCAGCCGGACAAACACTGAAGCTTTCTTT
>TRBV7-9|TRBD1|.|TRBJ2-7
CASSLASSAGTGDRDEQYF
TGTGCCAGCAGCTTAGCTTCATCGGCCGGGACAGGGGATCGGGACGAGCAGTACTTC
>TRBV5-6|.|once|TRBJ1-3
CASSLEREQPLSGNTIYF
TGTGCCAGCAGCTTGGAAAGGGAACAACCCCTCTCTGGAAACACCATATATTTT
>TRBV5-1|TRBD2|.|TRBJ2-3
CASSLELAGGTDTQYF
TGCGCCAGCAGCTTGGAGCTAGCGGGGGGCACAGATACGCAGTATTTT
>TRBV2|.|medium-sized|TRBJ1-5
CASSEAGYNQPQHF
TGTGCCAGCAGTGAAGCGGGCTACAATCAGCCCCAGCATTTT
>TRBV7-2|.|.|TRBJ2-3
CASSLQSGTDTQYF
TGTGCCAGCAGCTTACAGAGTGGCACAGATACGCAGTATTTT
>TRBV18|TRBD1|once|TRBJ1-5
CASSPTIPGQGEQPQHF
TGTGCCAGCTCACCGACCATTCCGGGACAGGGTGAACAGCCCCAGCATTTT
>TRBV5-4|TRBD1|few|TRBJ2-7
CASSLRQGYYEQYF
TGTGCCAGCAGCTTGAGACAGGGGTACTACGAGCAGTACTTC
>TRBV7-8|.|.|TRBJ1-2
CASSPRQTVNYGYTF
TGTGCCAGCAGCCCACGTCAGACAGTCAACTATGGCTACACCTTC
>TRBV6-4|.|once|TRBJ1-6
CASGPGEGSPLHF
TGTGCCAGCGGCCCCGGGGAAGGATCACCCCTCCACTTT
>TRBV7-9|.|.|TRBJ2-7
CASSPTGAGYYEQYF
TGTGCCAGCAGCCCCACCGGGGCAGGCTACTACGAGCAGTACTTC
>TRBV6-1|.|.|TRBJ1-2
CASSPSLGYTF
TGTGCCAGCAGTCCTTCCCTTGGCTACACCTTC
>TRBV18|.|.|TRBJ1-1
CASSPNTRGAEAFF
TGTGCCAGCTCACCCAATACCAGAGGAGCTGAAGCTTTCTTT
>TRBV21-1|.|.|TRBJ2-1
CASSRPATSGGPSDNEQFF
TGTGCCAGCAGCCGACCGGCGACTAGCGGGGGACCTTCAGACAATGAGCAGTTCTTC
>TRBV27|.|.|TRBJ2-7
CASSSRQGYHEQYF
TGTGCCAGCAGTTCCCGTCAGGGGTACCACGAGCAGTACTTC
>TRBV12-5|TRBD1|.|TRBJ2-3
CASGQGVRTDTQYF
TGTGCTAGTGGCCAGGGGGTCCGCACAGATACGCAGTATTTT
>TRBV6-6|.|.|TRBJ2-2
CASSYQVGPGELFF
TGTGCCAGCAGTTACCAGGTCGGGCCCGGGGAGCTGTTTTTT
>TRBV11-2|TRBD2|.|TRBJ2-3
CASSLISGVADTQYF
TGTGCCAGCAGCTTAATTAGCGGGGTGGCAGATACGCAGTATTTT
>TRBV29-1|TRBD1|.|TRBJ1-1
CSVPDRGPHTEAFF
TGCAGCGTACCTGACAGGGGACCCCACACTGAAGCTTTCTTT
>TRBV6-6|.|.|TRBJ1-2
CASRPAIGGNYGYTF
TGTGCCAGCAGGCCCGCGATCGGGGGCAACTATGGCTACACCTTC
>TRBV2|.|few|TRBJ1-1
CATLLTEAFF
TGTGCCACCCTATTAACTGAAGCTTTCTTT
>TRBV2|.|.|TRBJ2-5
CASSETSGGGETQYF
TGTGCCAGCAGCGAAACGTCAGGGGGGGGTGAGACCCAGTACTTC
>TRBV2|.|once|TRBJ2-7
CASSRSTGYEQYF
TGTGCCAGCAGTAGGTCAACAGGCTACGAGCAGTACTTC
>TRBV28|TRBD1|.|TRBJ1-5
CASFFGGDRGNQPQHF
TGTGCCAGCTTCTTTGGGGGGGACAGGGGTAATCAGCCCCAGCATTTT
>TRBV15|TRBD2|once|TRBJ2-7
CATSVAPSGPDEQYF
TGTGCCACCAGCGTTGCGCCTAGCGGGCCCGACGAGCAGTACTTC
>TRBV27|.|.|TRBJ1-2
CASSRRGMGDYGYTF
TGTGCCAGCAGTCGTAGGGGTATGGGGGACTATGGCTACACCTTC
>TRBV6-5|TRBD1|.|TRBJ1-2
CASSYGGQPYGYTF
TGTGCCAGCAGTTACGGGGGACAGCCCTATGGCTACACCTTC
>TRBV27|TRBD1|few|TRBJ1-2
CASSWGSTGARGYTF
TGTGCCAGCAGTTGGGGGTCCACAGGGGCCCGTGGCTACACCTTC